A selection of T cell receptor beta chains follows, all from one sample in a study of blood T cell repertoires in COVID-19. The assay was immunoSEQ multiplex PCR, and TCRdb's table has in-frame clones only and misses some. The sample consists of about half a million clones, about 88% of them appearing once. Sequencing was done on a sample of peripheral blood. The source of these receptors is a man aged 18 to 30 with COVID-19, enrolled during active disease. The CDR3 runs from the conserved cysteine through the conserved F or W. Each record gives: clone size, D gene, V gene, J gene, CDR3 protein, CDR3 DNA. D genes are given only for firm matches. The listing skips clone size in some rows; elsewhere it reads once, few, many or a size class.

few	TRBD2	TRBV5-5	TRBJ2-7	CASSLASGSPSSYEQYF	TGTGCCAGCAGCTTGGCTAGCGGGAGCCCTAGCTCCTACGAGCAGTACTTC
NA	NA	TRBV7-3	TRBJ2-3	CASSLALSDTQYF	TGTGCCAGCAGCTTAGCCCTATCAGATACGCAGTATTTT
NA	TRBD1	TRBV10-1	TRBJ2-7	CASSDDRDRYEQYF	TGCGCCAGCAGTGACGACAGGGATAGATACGAGCAGTACTTC
NA	NA	TRBV13	TRBJ2-4	CASSLIQGGKNIQYF	TGTGCCAGCAGCTTAATACAGGGTGGCAAAAACATTCAGTACTTC
NA	TRBD1	TRBV19	TRBJ2-5	CASKTGGQETQYF	TGTGCCAGTAAGACAGGGGGCCAAGAGACCCAGTACTTC
NA	NA	TRBV6-2/TRBV6-3	TRBJ1-4	CASSYSTTEKLFF	TGTGCCAGCAGTTACTCGACGACAGAAAAACTGTTTTTT
NA	NA	TRBV27	TRBJ1-6	CASSPTPGGALHF	TGTGCCAGCAGTCCAACCCCCGGCGGAGCCCTCCACTTT
many	NA	TRBV25-1	TRBJ2-2	CASSELGGTGELFF	TGTGCCAGCAGTGAATTAGGGGGCACCGGGGAGCTGTTTTTT
NA	NA	TRBV29-1	TRBJ2-2	CSVANPGELFF	TGCAGCGTAGCAAATCCCGGGGAGCTGTTTTTT
NA	TRBD1	TRBV4-1	TRBJ1-1	CASSVRTGGTEAFF	TGCGCCAGCAGCGTGCGAACAGGGGGCACTGAAGCTTTCTTT
NA	NA	TRBV5-1	TRBJ1-2	CASSFTGFDGYTF	TGCGCCAGCAGCTTTACAGGGTTCGATGGCTACACCTTC
NA	NA	TRBV14	TRBJ1-2	CASSSQGYGYTF	TGTGCCAGCAGCTCTCAGGGTTATGGCTACACCTTC
NA	TRBD2	TRBV11-2	TRBJ2-1	CASRGLADEDEQFF	TGTGCCAGCAGGGGACTAGCGGATGAGGATGAGCAGTTCTTC
few	TRBD2	TRBV11-2	TRBJ2-1	CASSWRGINEQFF	TGTGCCAGCAGCTGGCGGGGGATCAATGAGCAGTTCTTC
NA	NA	TRBV7-9	TRBJ1-5	CASSLHRDQPQHF	TGTGCCAGCAGCTTACACAGGGATCAGCCCCAGCATTTT
NA	NA	TRBV10-3	TRBJ2-5	CAISERDQETQYF	TGTGCCATCAGTGAGCGGGACCAAGAGACCCAGTACTTC
NA	NA	TRBV5-4	TRBJ1-2	CASSTREEGYGYTF	TGTGCCAGCAGCACCAGGGAGGAAGGCTATGGCTACACCTTC
NA	NA	TRBV11-2	TRBJ2-2	CASSLGLVYTGELFF	TGTGCCAGCAGCTTAGGACTAGTTTATACCGGGGAGCTGTTTTTT
NA	NA	TRBV19	TRBJ2-7	CASSIQARHEQYF	TGTGCCAGTAGTATACAGGCTCGCCACGAGCAGTACTTC
NA	NA	TRBV7-8	TRBJ2-2	CASSLAKQGGTGELFF	TGTGCCAGCAGCTTAGCGAAACAGGGGGGGACCGGGGAGCTGTTTTTT
NA	NA	TRBV27	TRBJ2-2	CASSYITGGTGELFF	TGTGCCAGCAGTTATATTACAGGCGGCACCGGGGAGCTGTTTTTT
NA	TRBD2	TRBV10-2	TRBJ2-2	CASCGGATGELFF	TGCGCCAGCTGCGGGGGAGCCACCGGGGAGCTGTTTTTT
NA	NA	TRBV6-5	TRBJ1-1	CASRLQGNTEAFF	TGTGCCAGCAGACTCCAGGGAAACACTGAAGCTTTCTTT
NA	NA	TRBV5-4	TRBJ2-1	CASSHDSNSYNEQFF	TGTGCCAGCAGCCACGACAGTAACTCCTACAATGAGCAGTTCTTC
NA	TRBD2	TRBV5-1	TRBJ2-5	CASSPGRNPQETQYF	TGCGCCAGCAGCCCCGGGAGGAACCCTCAAGAGACCCAGTACTTC
NA	TRBD2	TRBV4-2	TRBJ2-3	CASSEAGGDTQYF	TGTGCCAGCAGCGAAGCGGGGGGAGATACGCAGTATTTT
NA	NA	TRBV10-2	TRBJ1-1	CASSLLNTEAFF	TGCGCCAGCAGCTTATTGAACACTGAAGCTTTCTTT
NA	TRBD1	TRBV12-3/TRBV12-4	TRBJ2-5	CASSFDRGGTQYF	TGTGCCAGCAGTTTTGACAGGGGCGGGACCCAGTACTTC
NA	NA	TRBV3-1/TRBV3-2	TRBJ1-2	CASSQGEGGVYGYTF	TGTGCCAGCAGCCAAGGGGAAGGGGGTGTCTATGGCTACACCTTC
NA	NA	TRBV5-1	TRBJ2-6	CASNILAGANVLTF	TGCGCCAGCAATATTCTAGCTGGGGCCAACGTCCTGACTTTC
NA	TRBD2	TRBV7-3	TRBJ2-1	CASSLRTSGIIEQFF	TGTGCCAGCAGCTTAAGGACTAGCGGGATTATTGAGCAGTTCTTC
NA	NA	TRBV27	TRBJ1-6	CASSPRNSPLHF	TGTGCCAGCAGTCCGAGGAATTCACCCCTCCACTTT
few	TRBD1	TRBV5-1	TRBJ1-1	CASSPGQGIVAFF	TGCGCCAGCAGTCCGGGACAGGGGATCGTAGCTTTCTTT
NA	NA	TRBV19	TRBJ2-5	CASSIVAGETQYF	TGTGCCAGTAGTATAGTGGCGGGCGAGACCCAGTACTTC
NA	TRBD2	TRBV28	TRBJ2-3	CASSRTSGTDTQYF	TGTGCCAGCAGTAGGACTAGCGGCACAGATACGCAGTATTTT
NA	TRBD1	TRBV5-1	TRBJ1-1	CASSAGQGGEAFF	TGCGCCAGCAGCGCGGGACAGGGAGGTGAAGCTTTCTTT
NA	TRBD1	TRBV5-4	TRBJ1-5	CASSATGGGQPQHF	TGTGCCAGCAGCGCAACAGGGGGCGGTCAGCCCCAGCATTTT
NA	NA	TRBV24-1	TRBJ1-5	CATSDINQPQHF	TGTGCCACCAGTGACATCAATCAGCCCCAGCATTTT
NA	TRBD2	TRBV5-1	TRBJ2-1	CASSLDPVSSGRINEQFF	TGCGCCAGCAGCTTGGATCCCGTGTCTAGCGGGAGGATCAATGAGCAGTTCTTC
NA	TRBD1	TRBV24-1	TRBJ2-2	CATSDQQGSAGELFF	TGTGCCACCAGTGACCAACAGGGGAGTGCCGGGGAGCTGTTTTTT
NA	NA	TRBV14	TRBJ1-6	CASSQALGGIPNSPLHF	TGTGCCAGCAGCCAAGCCCTCGGAGGGATTCCTAATTCACCCCTCCACTTT
NA	NA	TRBV7-3	TRBJ2-2	CASSLTGLDWTGELFF	TGTGCCAGCAGCTTAACCGGGTTGGATTGGACCGGGGAGCTGTTTTTT
once	TRBD1	TRBV2	TRBJ2-3	CATRRQGGTDTQYF	TGTGCCACCCGGAGACAGGGCGGCACAGATACGCAGTATTTT
once	NA	TRBV7-9	TRBJ2-7	CASSPGLRGKGYEQYF	TGTGCCAGCAGCCCCGGGCTGAGGGGGAAGGGCTACGAGCAGTACTTC
few	TRBD1	TRBV29-1	TRBJ1-1	CSAISDRGSEAFF	TGCAGCGCCATTTCCGACAGGGGATCTGAAGCTTTCTTT
NA	TRBD2	TRBV7-9	TRBJ2-2	CASSLLAGSTGELFF	TGTGCCAGCAGCTTATTAGCGGGTTCCACCGGGGAGCTGTTTTTT